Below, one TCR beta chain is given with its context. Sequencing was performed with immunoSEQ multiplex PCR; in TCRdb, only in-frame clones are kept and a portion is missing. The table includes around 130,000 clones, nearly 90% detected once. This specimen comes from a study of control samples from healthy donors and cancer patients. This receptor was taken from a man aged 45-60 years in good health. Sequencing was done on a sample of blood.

As DNA, the CDR3 is TGTGCCAGCACCCCCCCGGGCTCCTACAATGAGCAGTTCTTC. This gives the protein CASTPPGSYNEQFF. This sequence joins TRBV7-2 and TRBJ2-1, with unresolved D. Trimming shortened V by 7 bases and J by 0 bases, and 10 bases separated the two germline ends. The length of the CDR3 is 14 residues. Germline V lookup: CDR1 SGHTA, CDR2 FQGNSA. The full variable domain, in which reference TRBV7-2 and TRBJ2-1 provide the parts outside the CDR3, is GAGVSQSPSNKVTEKGKDVELRCDPISGHTALYWYRQSLGQGLEFLIYFQGNSAPDKSGLPSDRFSAERTGGSVSTLTIQRTQQEDSAVYLCASTPPGSYNEQFFGPGTRLTVL.